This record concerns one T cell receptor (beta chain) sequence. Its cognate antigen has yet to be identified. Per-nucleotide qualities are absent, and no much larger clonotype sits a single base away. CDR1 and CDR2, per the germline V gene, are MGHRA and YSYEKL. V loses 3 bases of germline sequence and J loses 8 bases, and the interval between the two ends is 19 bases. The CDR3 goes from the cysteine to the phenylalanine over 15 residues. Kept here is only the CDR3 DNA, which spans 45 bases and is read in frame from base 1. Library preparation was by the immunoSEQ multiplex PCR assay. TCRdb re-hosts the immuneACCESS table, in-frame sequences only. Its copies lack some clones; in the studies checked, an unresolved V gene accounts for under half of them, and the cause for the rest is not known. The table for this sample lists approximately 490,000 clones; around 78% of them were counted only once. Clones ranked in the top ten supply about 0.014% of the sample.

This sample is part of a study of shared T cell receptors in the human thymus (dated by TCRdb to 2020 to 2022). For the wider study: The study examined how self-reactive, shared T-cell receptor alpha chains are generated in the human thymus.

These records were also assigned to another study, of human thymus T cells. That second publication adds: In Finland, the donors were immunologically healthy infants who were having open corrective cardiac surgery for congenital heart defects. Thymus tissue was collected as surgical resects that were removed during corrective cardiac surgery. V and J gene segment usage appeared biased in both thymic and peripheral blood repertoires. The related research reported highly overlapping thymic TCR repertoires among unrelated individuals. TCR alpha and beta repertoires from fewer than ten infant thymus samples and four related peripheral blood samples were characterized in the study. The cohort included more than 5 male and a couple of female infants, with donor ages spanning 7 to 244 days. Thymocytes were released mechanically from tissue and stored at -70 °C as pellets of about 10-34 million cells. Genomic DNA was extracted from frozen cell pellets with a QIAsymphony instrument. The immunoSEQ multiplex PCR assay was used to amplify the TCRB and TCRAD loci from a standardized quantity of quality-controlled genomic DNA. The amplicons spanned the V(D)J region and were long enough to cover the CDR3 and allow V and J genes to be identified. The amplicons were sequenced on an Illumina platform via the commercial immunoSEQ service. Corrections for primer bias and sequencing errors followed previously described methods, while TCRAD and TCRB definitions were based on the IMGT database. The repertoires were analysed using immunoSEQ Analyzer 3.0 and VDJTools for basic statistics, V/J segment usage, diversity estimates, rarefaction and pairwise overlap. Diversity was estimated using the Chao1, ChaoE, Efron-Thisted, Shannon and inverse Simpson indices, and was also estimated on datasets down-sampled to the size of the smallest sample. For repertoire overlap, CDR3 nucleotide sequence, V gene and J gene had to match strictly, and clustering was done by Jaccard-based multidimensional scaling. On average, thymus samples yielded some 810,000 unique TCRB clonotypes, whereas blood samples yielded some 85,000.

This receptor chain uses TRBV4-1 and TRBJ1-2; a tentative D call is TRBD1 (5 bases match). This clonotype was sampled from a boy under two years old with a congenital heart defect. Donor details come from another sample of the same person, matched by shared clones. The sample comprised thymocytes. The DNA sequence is TGCGCCAGCAGCCAGGGGCCCCTTTCTAGGCAGGGCTACACCTTC. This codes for CASSQGPLSRQGYTF.